The 10 T cell receptor beta chains presented below share a single source sample, sequenced in a study of blood T cell repertoires in COVID-19 (dated by TCRdb to the early 2020s). Library preparation employed the immunoSEQ multiplex PCR assay. TCRdb re-hosts the immuneACCESS table, in-frame sequences only. Its copies lack some clones; in the studies checked, an unresolved V gene accounts for under half of them, and the cause for the rest is not known. The sample contains approximately 670,000 clones, 80% to 90% of them found a single time. Of the sample, approximately 0.3% falls within the top ten clones. The sequenced material came from peripheral blood. These receptors were obtained from a woman younger than 30 with acute or convalescent COVID-19.

This chain links TRBV5-1 with TRBJ2-3; D possibly corresponds to TRBD1 (6 bases). CDR3 length: 15 residues. Germline lookup yields CDR1 SGHRS and CDR2 YFSETQ. V lost 3 bases to trimming and J lost 5 bases, with 16 bases between them. The CDR3 loop reads CASSWTGTPRDTQYF. The CDR3 nucleotides are TGCGCCAGCAGCTGGACCGGGACACCGAGAGATACGCAGTATTTT.

The rearrangement links TRBV11-3 to TRBJ2-1; D call uncertain. Trimming shortened V by 8 bases and J by 7 bases, and 6 bases separated the two germline ends. There are 10 residues in the CDR3. Germline lookup yields CDR1 SGHNT and CDR2 YENEEA. CDR3 coding DNA: TGTGCCAGCGACGGGAATGAGCAGTTCTTC. Translated, it gives CASDGNEQFF.

The rearrangement uses TRBV4-2 and TRBJ2-7; tentative D call: TRBD1 (5 bases). This CDR3 region has 14 residues. Germline CDR1 is LGHNA and CDR2 is YNFKEQ. V was clipped by 3 bases and J by 2 bases, with 11 bases between them. DNA for the CDR3: TGTGCCAGCAGCCATTCCCAGGGCACCTACGAGCAGTACTTC. It specifies CASSHSQGTYEQYF.

The chain links TRBV28 to TRBJ1-5; D is possibly TRBD1 (6 bases). Per germline, CDR1 MDHEN and CDR2 SYDVKM. The germline V and J ends were trimmed by 5 bases and 1 base, with 12 bases remaining between them. The CDR3 consists of 15 residues. This CDR3 is CASSQTGTSNQPQHF. CDR3 bases: TGTGCCAGCAGTCAAACAGGGACGAGCAATCAGCCCCAGCATTTT.

The chain couples TRBV3-1 (or the pseudogene TRBV3-2) to TRBJ1-1, with D possibly TRBD1 on 5 matching bases. CDR3 length: 13 amino acids. The V end was cut by 0 bases, the J end by 3 bases, with 5 bases between. Germline V gene lookup returns CDR1 LGHDT and CDR2 YNNKEL (reference sequence). The CDR3 loop reads CASSQDRDTEAFF. The CDR3 DNA reads as TGTGCCAGCAGCCAAGACAGGGACACTGAAGCTTTCTTT.

J is TRBJ1-1 and V is TRBV5-5; maybe TRBD1 (6 bases). This CDR3 is 15 amino acids long. Trimming cost V 2 bases and J 1 base, with 12 bases left between them. Per the germline V gene, CDR1 is SGHKS and CDR2 is YYEKEE (reference sequence). CDR3: CASSLNGRGNTEAFF. The CDR3 DNA reads TGTGCCAGCAGCTTAAACGGCAGGGGGAACACTGAAGCTTTCTTT.

The chain has TRBV27 and TRBJ1-1; perhaps TRBD1 as D (6 bases). This CDR3 spans 15 amino acids. The germline gives CDR1 MNHEY, CDR2 SMNVEV (reference sequence). V lost 8 bases and J 1 base, leaving 17 bases between the germline ends. This chain's CDR3 is CASSFGGGANTEAFF. CDR3 bases: TGTGCCAGCTCCTTCGGGGGGGGCGCGAACACTGAAGCTTTCTTT.

The chain uses TRBV12-3 or TRBV12-4 and TRBJ1-1; TRBD1 might be the D (5 bases). V was cut by 5 bases and J by 4 bases, with 11 bases left in between. The length of the CDR3 is 13 residues. The CDR3 protein is CASSKQDFTEAFF. CDR3 DNA: TGTGCCAGCAGTAAACAGGATTTCACTGAAGCTTTCTTT.

This chain joins TRBV4-3 and TRBJ1-1; D gene ambiguous. Germline V gives CDR1 LGHNA, CDR2 YSLEER. V lost 2 bases and J lost 0, with 4 bases in between. This CDR3 is 13 amino acids long. The CDR3, as DNA: TGCGCCAGCAGCCAAAGAGTGAACACTGAAGCTTTCTTT. Its protein product is CASSQRVNTEAFF.

The J gene is TRBJ1-1, the V gene TRBV19; D may be TRBD1 (5 bases). Germline CDR1 and CDR2: LNHDA and SQIVND (reference sequence). The germline V and J ends were trimmed by 6 bases and 4 bases, with 6 bases remaining between them. The CDR3 is made up of 11 amino acids. CDR3 sequence reads: CASRQGTEAFF. The CDR3 DNA follows: TGTGCCAGTAGGCAGGGCACTGAAGCTTTCTTT.